The source of this T cell receptor (beta chain) is a study of long-term antiretroviral therapy in people with HIV. Study-wide context: Of all samples, the earliest predate the 2015 immediate-ART recommendation by about a decade.

Survey-level resolution applied to immunoSEQ assay v3.0. The assay was immunoSEQ multiplex PCR, and TCRdb's table has in-frame clones only and misses some. Of approximately 39,000 clones in the sample, around 75% were seen once. On this clone itself: The target antigen is unknown.

Overall study findings and caveats: Researchers lacked any data on ART adherence, viral resistance or therapy changes. Repertoires in HIV (unlike those of controls) had narrower CDR3 length ranges.

The TCR comes from a man younger than 30 with HIV. The sample here was unsorted PBMCs, taken 1.5 years after starting antiretroviral therapy.

The CDR3 DNA is TGTGCCAGCAGAGTCCCCCCTCCCGGACCCGGGGAGCTGTTTTTT. It is translated as CASRVPPPGPGELFF. The chain links TRBV28 to TRBJ2-2; D not certain. Germline CDR1 MDHEN, CDR2 SYDVKM. V was clipped by 6 bases and J by 6 bases, with 17 bases between them. The CDR3 is made up of 15 amino acids.